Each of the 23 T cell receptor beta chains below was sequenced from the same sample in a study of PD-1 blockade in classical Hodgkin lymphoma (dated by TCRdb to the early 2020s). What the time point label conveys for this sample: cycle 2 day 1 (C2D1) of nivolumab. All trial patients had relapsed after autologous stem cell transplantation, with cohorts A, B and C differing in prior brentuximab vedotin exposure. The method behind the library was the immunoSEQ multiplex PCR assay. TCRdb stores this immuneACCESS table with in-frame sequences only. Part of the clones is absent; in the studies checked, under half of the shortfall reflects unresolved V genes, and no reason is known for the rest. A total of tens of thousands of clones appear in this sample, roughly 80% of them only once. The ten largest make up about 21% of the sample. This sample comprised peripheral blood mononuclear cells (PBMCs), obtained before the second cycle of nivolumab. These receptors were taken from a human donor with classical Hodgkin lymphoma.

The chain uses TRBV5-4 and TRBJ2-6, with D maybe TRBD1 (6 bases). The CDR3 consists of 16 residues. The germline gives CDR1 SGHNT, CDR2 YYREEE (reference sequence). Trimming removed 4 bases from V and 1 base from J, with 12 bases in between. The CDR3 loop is CASSQDGTSGANVLTF. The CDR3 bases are TGTGCCAGCAGCCAAGATGGGACATCTGGGGCCAACGTCCTGACTTTC.

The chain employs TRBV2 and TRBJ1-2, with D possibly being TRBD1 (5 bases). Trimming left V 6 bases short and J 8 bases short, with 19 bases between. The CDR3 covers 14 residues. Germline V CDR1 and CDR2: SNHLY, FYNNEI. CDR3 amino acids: CASSPPGGRDGYTF. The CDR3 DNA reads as TGTGCCAGCAGCCCTCCGGGGGGGAGGGACGGCTACACCTTC.

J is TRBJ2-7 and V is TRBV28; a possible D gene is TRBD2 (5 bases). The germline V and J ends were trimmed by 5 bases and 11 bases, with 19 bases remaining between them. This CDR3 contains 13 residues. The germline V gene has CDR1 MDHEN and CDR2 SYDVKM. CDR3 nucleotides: TGTGCCAGCAGTATGACGGACGGAACTAGGGAGTACTTC. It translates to CASSMTDGTREYF. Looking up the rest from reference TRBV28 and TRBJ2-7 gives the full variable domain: DVKVTQSSRYLVKRTGEKVFLECVQDMDHENMFWYRQDPGLGLRLIYFSYDVKMKEKGDIPEGYSVSREKKERFSLILESASTNQTSMYLCASSMTDGTREYFGPGTRLTVT.

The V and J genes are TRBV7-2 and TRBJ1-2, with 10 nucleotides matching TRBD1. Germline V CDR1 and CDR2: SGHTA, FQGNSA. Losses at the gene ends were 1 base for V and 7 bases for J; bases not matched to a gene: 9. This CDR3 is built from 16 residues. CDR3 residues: CASSLEIGDRGGGYTF. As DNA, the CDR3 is TGTGCCAGCAGCTTAGAGATAGGGGACAGGGGAGGTGGCTACACCTTC.

The CDR3 spells CASSLQDRGETQYF. In DNA form, the CDR3 reads TGTGCCAGCAGCTTGCAGGACAGGGGGGAGACCCAGTACTTC. V usage is TRBV7-9 and J usage is TRBJ2-5; 10 bases align to TRBD1. The CDR3 runs to 14 residues. Germline loops: CDR1 SEHNR, CDR2 FQNEAQ (reference sequence). Germline trimming cut 3 bases from V and 5 bases from J; bases unmatched to any gene: 3.

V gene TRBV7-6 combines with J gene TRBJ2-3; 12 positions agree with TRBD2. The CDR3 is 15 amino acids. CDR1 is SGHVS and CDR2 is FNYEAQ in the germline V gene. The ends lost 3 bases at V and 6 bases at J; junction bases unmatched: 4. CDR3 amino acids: CASSFLGLAGDTQYF. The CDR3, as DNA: TGTGCCAGCAGCTTTTTGGGACTAGCGGGTGATACGCAGTATTTT.

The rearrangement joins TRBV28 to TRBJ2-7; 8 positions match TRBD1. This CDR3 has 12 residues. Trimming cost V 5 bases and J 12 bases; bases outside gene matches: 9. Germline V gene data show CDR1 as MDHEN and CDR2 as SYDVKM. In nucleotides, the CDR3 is TGTGCCAGCAGTGCGGACAGGGAAAAAGCGTACTTC. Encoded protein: CASSADREKAYF.

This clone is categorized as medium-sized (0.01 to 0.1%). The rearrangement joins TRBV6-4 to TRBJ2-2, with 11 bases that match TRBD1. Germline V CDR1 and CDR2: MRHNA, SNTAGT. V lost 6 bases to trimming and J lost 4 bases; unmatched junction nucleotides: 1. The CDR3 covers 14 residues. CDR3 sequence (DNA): TGTGCCAGCAGCGGGACAGGGGGCACCGGGGAGCTGTTTTTT. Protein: CASSGTGGTGELFF.

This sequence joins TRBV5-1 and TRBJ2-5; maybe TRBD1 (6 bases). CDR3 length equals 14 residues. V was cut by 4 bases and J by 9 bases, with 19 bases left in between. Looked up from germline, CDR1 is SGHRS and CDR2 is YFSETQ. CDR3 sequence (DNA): TGCGCCAGCAGCCCAGGACAGTTCCAGGGGTCCCAGTACTTC. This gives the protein CASSPGQFQGSQYF.

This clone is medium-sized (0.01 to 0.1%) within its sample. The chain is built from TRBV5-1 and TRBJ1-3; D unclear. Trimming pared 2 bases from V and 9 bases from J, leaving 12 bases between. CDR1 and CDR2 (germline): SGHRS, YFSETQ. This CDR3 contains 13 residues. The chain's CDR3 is CASSFAPLGTIYF. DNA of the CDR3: TGCGCCAGCAGCTTTGCCCCCTTAGGCACCATATATTTT.

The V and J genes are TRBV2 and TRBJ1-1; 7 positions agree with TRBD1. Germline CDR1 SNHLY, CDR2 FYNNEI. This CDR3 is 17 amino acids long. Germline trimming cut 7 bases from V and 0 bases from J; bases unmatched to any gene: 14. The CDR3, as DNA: TGTGCCAGCACAGACCCCGGGACAGCAATTATGAACACTGAAGCTTTCTTT. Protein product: CASTDPGTAIMNTEAFF.

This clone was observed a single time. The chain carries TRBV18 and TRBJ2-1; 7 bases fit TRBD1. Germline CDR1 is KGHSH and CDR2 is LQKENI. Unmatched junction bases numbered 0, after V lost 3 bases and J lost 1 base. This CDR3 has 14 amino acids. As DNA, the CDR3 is TGTGCCAGCTCACCGGGACAGTCCTACAATGAGCAGTTCTTC. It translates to CASSPGQSYNEQFF.

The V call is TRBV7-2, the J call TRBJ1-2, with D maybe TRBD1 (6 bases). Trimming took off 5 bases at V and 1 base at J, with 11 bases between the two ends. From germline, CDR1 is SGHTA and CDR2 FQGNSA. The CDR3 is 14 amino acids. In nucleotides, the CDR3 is TGTGCCAGCAGCCTACAGGGATTTAACTATGGCTACACCTTC. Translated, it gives CASSLQGFNYGYTF. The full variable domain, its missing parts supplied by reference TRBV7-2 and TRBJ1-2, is GAGVSQSPSNKVTEKGKDVELRCDPISGHTALYWYRQSLGQGLEFLIYFQGNSAPDKSGLPSDRFSAERTGGSVSTLTIQRTQQEDSAVYLCASSLQGFNYGYTFGSGTRLTVV.

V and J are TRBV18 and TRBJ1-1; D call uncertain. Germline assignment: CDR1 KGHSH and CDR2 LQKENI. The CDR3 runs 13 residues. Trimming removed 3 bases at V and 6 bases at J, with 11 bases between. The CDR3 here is CASSPLIRAEAFF. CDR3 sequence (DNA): TGTGCCAGCTCACCCCTGATAAGGGCTGAAGCTTTCTTT.

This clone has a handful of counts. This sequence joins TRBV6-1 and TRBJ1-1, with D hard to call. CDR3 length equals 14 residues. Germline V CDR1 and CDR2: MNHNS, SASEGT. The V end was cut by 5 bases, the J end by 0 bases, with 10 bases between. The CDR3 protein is CASSYWQLNTEAFF. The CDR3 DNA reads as TGTGCCAGCAGTTATTGGCAGTTGAACACTGAAGCTTTCTTT.

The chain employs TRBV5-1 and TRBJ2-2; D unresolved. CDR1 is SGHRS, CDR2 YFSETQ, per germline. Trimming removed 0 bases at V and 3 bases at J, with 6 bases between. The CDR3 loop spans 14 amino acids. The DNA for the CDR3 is TGCGCCAGCAGCTTGGGACGGCACACCGGGGAGCTGTTTTTT. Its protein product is CASSLGRHTGELFF.

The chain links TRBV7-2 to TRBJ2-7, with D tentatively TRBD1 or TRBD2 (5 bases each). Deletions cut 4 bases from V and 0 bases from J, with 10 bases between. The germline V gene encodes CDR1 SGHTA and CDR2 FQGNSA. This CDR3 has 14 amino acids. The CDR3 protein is CASSSLGTSYEQYF. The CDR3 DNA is TGTGCCAGCAGCTCCCTTGGGACCTCCTACGAGCAGTACTTC. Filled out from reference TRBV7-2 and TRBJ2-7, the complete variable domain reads GAGVSQSPSNKVTEKGKDVELRCDPISGHTALYWYRQSLGQGLEFLIYFQGNSAPDKSGLPSDRFSAERTGGSVSTLTIQRTQQEDSAVYLCASSSLGTSYEQYFGPGTRLTVT.

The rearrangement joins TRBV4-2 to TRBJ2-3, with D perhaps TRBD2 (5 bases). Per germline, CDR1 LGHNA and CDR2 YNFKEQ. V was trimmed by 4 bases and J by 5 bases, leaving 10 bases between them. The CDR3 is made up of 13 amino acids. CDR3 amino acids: CASSLGAGDTQYF. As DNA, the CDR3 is TGTGCCAGCAGCCTAGGCGCGGGAGATACGCAGTATTTT.

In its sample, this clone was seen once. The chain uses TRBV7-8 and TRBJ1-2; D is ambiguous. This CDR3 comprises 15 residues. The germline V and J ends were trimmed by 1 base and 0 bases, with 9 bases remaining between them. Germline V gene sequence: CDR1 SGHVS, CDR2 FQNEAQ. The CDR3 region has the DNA TGTGCCAGCAGCTTAGTAGGGCGGTCTAACTATGGCTACACCTTC. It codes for CASSLVGRSNYGYTF.

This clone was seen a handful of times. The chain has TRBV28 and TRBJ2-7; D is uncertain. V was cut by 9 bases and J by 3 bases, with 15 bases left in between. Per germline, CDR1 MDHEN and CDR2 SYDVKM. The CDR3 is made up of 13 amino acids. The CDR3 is CASSLGRDYEQYF. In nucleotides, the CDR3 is TGTGCCAGTTCTTTGGGAAGGGACTACGAGCAGTACTTC.

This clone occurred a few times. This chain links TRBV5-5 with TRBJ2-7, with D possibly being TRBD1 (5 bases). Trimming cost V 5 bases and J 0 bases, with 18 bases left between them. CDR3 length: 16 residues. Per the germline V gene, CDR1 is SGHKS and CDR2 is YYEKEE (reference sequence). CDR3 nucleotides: TGTGCCAGCAGTCAAAATGGACAAGCCCTCTCCTACGAGCAGTACGTC. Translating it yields CASSQNGQALSYEQYV.

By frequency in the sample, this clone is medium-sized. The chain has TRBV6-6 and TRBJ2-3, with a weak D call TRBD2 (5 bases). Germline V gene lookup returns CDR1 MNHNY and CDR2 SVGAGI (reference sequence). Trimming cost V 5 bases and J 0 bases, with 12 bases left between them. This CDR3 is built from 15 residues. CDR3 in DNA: TGTGCCAGCAGTCTCGGGGTAACTAGCACAGATACGCAGTATTTT. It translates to CASSLGVTSTDTQYF.

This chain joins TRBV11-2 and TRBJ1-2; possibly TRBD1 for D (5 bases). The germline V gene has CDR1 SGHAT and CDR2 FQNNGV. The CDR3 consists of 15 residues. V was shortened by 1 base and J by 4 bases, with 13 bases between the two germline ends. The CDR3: CASSLVTGVGYGYTF. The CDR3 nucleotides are TGTGCCAGCAGCTTAGTTACGGGGGTAGGCTATGGCTACACCTTC.